This TCR beta chain comes out of a study of cytomegalovirus exposure and HLA in healthy donors. Study at large: Ancestry clustering placed about 80% of around 400 genotyped donors in the Caucasian-associated cluster. Study-level points and caveats: HLA alleles were associated with 15,000 to 20,000 TCR beta sequences in a later analysis at 0.05 false discovery rate.

PCR amplification relied on 60 Vbeta primers (plus 13 Jbeta primers). Repertoires were generated with immunoSEQ multiplex PCR, while TCRdb's copy carries only in-frame clones and drops some. The sample yields 150,000 or so clones, approximately 72% seen once. Regarding this clone: Its antigen is not known.

Sequenced input: PBMCs. The receptor was isolated from a young man in good health and CMV-seronegative.

The CDR3 reads CASILTRAADTQYF. The CDR3 bases are TGTGCCAGCATTCTGACTAGAGCGGCAGATACGCAGTATTTT. The rearrangement links TRBV2 to TRBJ2-3; perhaps TRBD2 as D (6 bases). CDR1 SNHLY and CDR2 FYNNEI come from the germline V gene. Trimming pared 7 bases from V and 4 bases from J, leaving 15 bases between. The length of the CDR3 is 14 residues.